This TCR beta chain was recovered during a study of T cells after yellow fever vaccination. Study-level background: Cell sorting separated EM, EMRA, CM and Tscm memory subsets by CD3, CD45RA, CCR7 and CD95. Preparation of fractions with low cell numbers was performed using SMART-Seq v4 Ultra Low Input.

The study's findings and limits: Re-detected after boosting: most primary clones, 95% to 98% of CD4 and less than 90% of CD8.

V lost 0 bases and J lost 9; bases outside the gene matches: 9. Germline CDR1 is DFQATT and CDR2 is SNEGSKA (reference sequence). The CDR3 contains 15 residues. There are many counts of this clonotype. 5'RACE template switching generated TCR cDNA, adding a universal primer site and UMIs. TCRdb reprocessed the 5' RACE reads with MiXCR, giving one entry per CDR3 protein. The sample has 10,000 or so distinct CDR3 sequences; 5.8% are singletons. Sequenced here: PBMCs, either bulk or a sorted T-cell subset (CD4+, CD8+, memory, or dextramer-sorted; not recorded which), sampled on the day of the yellow fever booster vaccination. The TCR comes from a man aged 25-45 years who received the YFV17D yellow fever vaccine. This sequence joins TRBV20-1 and TRBJ1-5, with 9 positions matching TRBD1. DNA of the CDR3: TGCAGTGCTAGAGATATGGGACAGGGCAAAGGGCCCCAGCATTTT. Encoded protein: CSARDMGQGKGPQHF.